Following are 10 T cell receptor beta chains from one sample sequenced in a study of spatial heterogeneity in lung cancer. Study results and caveats: Tumors with more nonsynonymous mutations had more expanded intratumoral alpha and beta TCRs.

No antigen has been assigned to these receptors. TCRdb redid the calling of the 5' RACE reads with MiXCR, one entry per CDR3 protein. Found here are 3,300 or so distinct CDR3 sequences, roughly 15% of them singletons; the top ten hold roughly 6.4%. Described time point: sample taken at primary tumor resection. This specimen was lung tumor tissue, taken at surgery. The receptors derive from a male donor with early-stage non-small cell lung cancer.

This clonotype has a handful of counts. J is TRBJ2-3 and V is TRBV11-2; D is unclear. Trimming took off 2 bases at V and 2 bases at J, with 8 bases between the two ends. In germline, CDR1 is SGHAT, CDR2 FQNNGV. The CDR3 runs to 14 residues. CDR3 in amino acids: CASSLKTNTDTQYF. In DNA, the CDR3 is TGTGCCAGCAGCTTAAAGACCAACACAGATACGCAGTATTTT.

This clonotype occurred a few times. The rearrangement uses TRBV6-5 and TRBJ1-2, with 10 bases matching TRBD1. This CDR3 has 16 amino acids. The V and J ends lost 2 bases and 4 bases, in that order; junction bases with no gene match: 7. The germline V gene encodes CDR1 MNHEY and CDR2 SVGAGI. This CDR3 is CASSYHRDRGSYGYTF. For the CDR3, the DNA is TGTGCCAGCAGTTACCACCGGGACAGGGGATCCTATGGCTACACCTTC.

This clonotype was observed a handful of times. V is TRBV11-2 and J is TRBJ1-6; 7 nucleotides align to TRBD1. The CDR3 sequence is 16 residues long. CDR1 SGHAT and CDR2 FQNNGV come from the germline V gene. Trimming took 6 bases from V and 1 from J; bases not matched to a gene: 6. Here the CDR3 DNA reads TGTGCCAGCAGTCTCAGACAGGGTTCCTATAATTCACCCCTCCACTTT. Amino acids: CASSLRQGSYNSPLHF.

This clonotype was recorded a few times. V is TRBV5-8 and J is TRBJ2-6; the D is unclear. Trimming shortened V by 4 bases and J by 4 bases, and 9 bases separated the two germline ends. This CDR3 comprises 14 residues. Looked up from germline, CDR1 is SGHTS and CDR2 is YDEGEE. CDR3 loop: CASSAIRGANVLTF. CDR3 nucleotide sequence: TGTGCCAGCAGCGCCATTCGCGGGGCCAACGTCCTGACTTTC.

By frequency in the sample, this clonotype is medium-sized. The chain recombines TRBV30 with TRBJ1-1, with TRBD1 as a possible D gene (6 bases). Germline CDR1 and CDR2: GTSNPN and SVGIG (reference sequence). V lost 7 bases, J lost 0 bases, and 12 bases lay in between. The CDR3 runs 13 residues. CDR3 amino acids: CASLQGLNTEAFF. The CDR3 bases are TGTGCCTCGTTACAGGGACTGAACACTGAAGCTTTCTTT.

This clonotype is labeled as medium-sized. This sequence joins TRBV19 and TRBJ2-3; 8 bases agree with TRBD2. The V gene's germline CDR1 is LNHDA and CDR2 SQIVND (reference sequence). V shed 5 bases and J 3 bases; nucleotides not matched to a gene: 4. CDR3 length equals 14 residues. The CDR3 region has the DNA TGTGCCAGTAGTTTGCGGGAGGTGACAGATACGCAGTATTTT. It encodes CASSLREVTDTQYF.

The rearrangement joins TRBV6-2 or TRBV6-3 to TRBJ2-2, with 12 bases lining up with TRBD1. Germline-derived CDR1 and CDR2 are MNHEY and SVGEGT. The ends lost 1 base at V and 8 bases at J; junction bases unmatched: 5. The CDR3 length is 16 residues. The CDR3 protein is CASSYWDRGQSGELFF. In DNA, the CDR3 is TGTGCCAGCAGTTACTGGGACAGGGGGCAATCTGGGGAGCTGTTTTTT.

This clonotype is labeled as medium-sized (0.01 to 0.1%). The CDR3: CASGLKGFGGRDEQFF. DNA for the CDR3: TGTGCTAGTGGTTTGAAAGGTTTTGGGGGGCGGGATGAGCAGTTCTTC. The V gene is TRBV12-5, the J gene TRBJ2-1; perhaps D is TRBD1 or TRBD2 (6 bases each). This CDR3 is 16 amino acids long. Trimming pared 2 bases from V and 8 bases from J, leaving 19 bases between. CDR1 is LGHNT, CDR2 FRNRAP, per germline.

Within the sample, this clonotype is medium-sized (0.01 to 0.1%). The V and J genes are TRBV7-2 and TRBJ2-7, with 9 bases matching TRBD1. Germline values: CDR1 SGHTA, CDR2 FQGNSA. The CDR3 contains 14 residues. J was trimmed by 1 base and V by 5 bases; bases with no gene match: 3. CDR3 nucleotides: TGTGCCAGCAGCAACAGGGGGCTATCCTACGAGCAGTACTTC. Residues: CASSNRGLSYEQYF.

A few counts support this clonotype. V usage is TRBV6-6 and J usage is TRBJ1-4, with a tentative D call TRBD1 (6 bases). The CDR3 length is 12 residues. Trimming stripped 6 bases from V and 7 bases from J, with 9 bases between. CDR1 MNHNY and CDR2 SVGAGI come from the germline V gene (reference sequence). Here the CDR3 DNA reads TGTGCCAGCAGACAGGGTACTGAAAAACTGTTTTTT. Encoded protein: CASRQGTEKLFF.